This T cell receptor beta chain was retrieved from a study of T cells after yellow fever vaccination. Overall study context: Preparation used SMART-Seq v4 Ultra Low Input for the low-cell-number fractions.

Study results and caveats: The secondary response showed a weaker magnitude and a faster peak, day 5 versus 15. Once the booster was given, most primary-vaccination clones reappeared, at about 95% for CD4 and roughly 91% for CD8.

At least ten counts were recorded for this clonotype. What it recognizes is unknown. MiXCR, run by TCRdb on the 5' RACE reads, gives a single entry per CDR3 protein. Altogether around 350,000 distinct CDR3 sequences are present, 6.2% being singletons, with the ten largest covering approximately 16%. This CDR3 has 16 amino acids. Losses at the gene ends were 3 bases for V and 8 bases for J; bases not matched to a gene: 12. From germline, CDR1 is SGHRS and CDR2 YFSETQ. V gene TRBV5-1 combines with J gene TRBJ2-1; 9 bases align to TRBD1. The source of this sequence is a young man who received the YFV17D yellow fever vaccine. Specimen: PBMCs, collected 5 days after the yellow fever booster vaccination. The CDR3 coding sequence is TGCGCCAGCAGCTCCTGGGACAGGGACCTTTCGGATGAGCAGTTCTTC. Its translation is CASSSWDRDLSDEQFF. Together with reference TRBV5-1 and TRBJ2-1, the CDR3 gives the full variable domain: KAGVTQTPRYLIKTRGQQVTLSCSPISGHRSVSWYQQTPGQGLQFLFEYFSETQRNKGNFPGRFSGRQFSNSRSEMNVSTLELGDSALYLCASSSWDRDLSDEQFFGPGTRLTVL.